Detailed here is one T cell receptor beta chain. Its antigen is unknown. Vbeta (60) and Jbeta (13) primers were used in the PCR. Repertoires were generated with immunoSEQ multiplex PCR, while TCRdb's copy carries only in-frame clones and drops some. The data hold over 200,000 clones, with roughly 91% observed a single time. These data are taken from a study of cytomegalovirus exposure and HLA in healthy donors. Per germline, CDR1 DFQATT and CDR2 SNEGSKA (reference sequence). The germline V and J ends were trimmed by 2 bases and 6 bases, with 6 bases remaining between them. This CDR3 contains 11 residues. Study results and limitations: The sole available immune exposure information was CMV serostatus. A few of the chains that were CMV-associated were confirmed in vitro to be specific for CMV antigens. The authors listed approximately 160 TCR beta chains as cytomegalovirus-associated.

J is TRBJ2-3 and V is TRBV20-1, with a possible D match to TRBD2 (5 bases). This receptor was obtained from a woman younger than 30 in good health and CMV-seronegative. Sequenced input: PBMCs. The CDR3 DNA reads as TGCAGTGCTAGATGGAGGGATACGCAGTATTTT. It is translated as CSARWRDTQYF.